The next 14 T cell receptor beta chains were all read from a single sample in a study of CD8+CD57+ T cells in acquired aplastic anemia. The TCR beta profiling, which covered VDJ combination and CDR3 sequence, was carried out using genomic DNA as the template. TCRdb passed the reads through MiXCR, listing each CDR3 protein once. The sample contains about 180,000 distinct CDR3 sequences, 63% of which appear only once. For sequencing, patients were chosen who had shown expansion of CD8+CD57+ cells by flow cytometry. Material for sequencing was sorted CD4+, CD8+, or CD8+CD57+ T cells (not recorded which) from PBMCs. These receptors came from a human donor with aplastic anemia.

The chain joins TRBV3-1 to TRBJ2-3, with 10 bases that match TRBD1. The CDR3 loop spans 16 amino acids. Germline CDR1 LGHDT, CDR2 YNNKEL (reference sequence). V shed 2 bases, J shed 4 bases, and the junction held 6 bases outside the gene matches. The CDR3 DNA reads TGTGCCAGCAGCCAATCCGGACAGGGGGGTCCAGATACGCAGTATTTT. Its protein product is CASSQSGQGGPDTQYF.

The chain combines TRBV10-3 with TRBJ1-5, with D unresolved. Trimming shortened V by 8 bases and J by 0 bases, and 8 bases separated the two germline ends. Germline V gene data show CDR1 as ENHRY and CDR2 as SYGVKD. This CDR3 region has 13 residues. CDR3 sequence (DNA): TGTGCCATCGCGCGGGATAGCAATCAGCCCCAGCATTTT. Translation: CAIARDSNQPQHF.

Written as DNA, the CDR3 is TGTGCCAGCAGCCCGGGACGCCGCTACGAGCAGTACTTC. It specifies CASSPGRRYEQYF. This chain connects TRBV7-9 to TRBJ2-7; D tentatively fits TRBD1 or TRBD2 (5 bases each). This CDR3 has 13 amino acids. V lost 5 bases and J 3 bases, leaving 11 bases between the germline ends. Germline values: CDR1 SEHNR, CDR2 FQNEAQ (reference sequence).

The chain is built from TRBV7-9 and TRBJ1-5; possible D gene TRBD1, 6 bases. Germline V gene lookup returns CDR1 SEHNR and CDR2 FQNEAQ (reference sequence). The CDR3 runs 13 residues. V was trimmed by 2 bases and J by 7 bases, leaving 9 bases between them. CDR3 nucleotide sequence: TGTGCCAGCAGCTTACAGGGGAGACAGCCCCAGCATTTT. Translated, it gives CASSLQGRQPQHF.

CDR3 residues: CASSGNSYEQYF. The CDR3 DNA sequence: TGTGCCAGCAGCGGAAACTCCTACGAGCAGTACTTC. The chain carries TRBV7-3 and TRBJ2-7; D ambiguous. The V gene lost 5 bases and the J gene lost 0 bases, with 5 bases spanning the gap. This CDR3 region has 12 residues. Germline V gene lookup returns CDR1 SGHTA and CDR2 FQGTGA.

The V and J genes are TRBV4-1 and TRBJ2-7, with D maybe TRBD1 (5 bases). CDR3 size: 15 residues. The germline V and J ends were trimmed by 0 bases and 3 bases, with 12 bases remaining between them. CDR1 and CDR2 (germline): MGHRA, YSYEKL. CDR3 coding DNA: TGCGCCAGCAGCCAAGAACTCGCCCAGGGCTACGAGCAGTACTTC. It yields the protein CASSQELAQGYEQYF.

This clonotype showed up just once. This chain connects TRBV7-2 to TRBJ2-5; tentatively, D is TRBD1 (6 bases). Germline CDR1 is SGHTA and CDR2 is FQGNSA. The CDR3 extends over 15 amino acids. The V gene lost 1 base and the J gene lost 4 bases, with 13 bases spanning the gap. In DNA, the CDR3 is TGTGCCAGCAGCTTAGAAGGGGGATTTCGAGAGACCCAGTACTTC. The encoded protein is CASSLEGGFRETQYF.

Of note for this clonotype: This may be a read error, as it is one base from a much larger clone. This likely comes from a read error, as the CDR3 has no conserved phenylalanine or tryptophan at its end. Here the CDR3 reads CASSSRGLLNTEAFS. The CDR3 DNA reads TGTGCCAGCAGCTCCAGGGGACTTTTGAACACTGAAGCTTTCTCT. V gene TRBV16 combines with J gene TRBJ1-1; D possibly corresponds to TRBD1 (6 bases). Trimming stripped 5 bases from V and 0 bases from J, with 13 bases between. CDR3 length equals 15 residues. Germline V gene lookup returns CDR1 KGHSY and CDR2 FQNENV.

The gene calls are TRBV7-3 and TRBJ1-2; 7 positions match TRBD1. The J segment lost 7 bases and the V segment lost 9 bases, leaving 14 bases of the junction unmatched. This CDR3 region has 14 residues. Germline V gene data show CDR1 as SGHTA and CDR2 as FQGTGA. DNA for the CDR3: TGTGCCAGTAGACTACAGACAGGGCCTGGTGGCTACACCTTC. Its protein is CASRLQTGPGGYTF.

This clonotype was recorded many times. The V call is TRBV20-1, the J call TRBJ1-1; 9 bases map to TRBD1. This CDR3 spans 12 amino acids. Germline values: CDR1 DFQATT, CDR2 SNEGSKA (reference sequence). Trimming took 3 bases from V and 7 from J; bases not matched to a gene: 3. In DNA form, the CDR3 reads TGCAGTGCTAGGGGACAGGGAGGTGAAGCTTTCTTT. This sequence encodes CSARGQGGEAFF.

At least ten counts were recorded for this clonotype. The gene calls are TRBV7-9 and TRBJ2-5; D ambiguous. This CDR3 region has 11 residues. Trimming pared 3 bases from V and 5 bases from J, leaving 4 bases between. Germline V gene lookup returns CDR1 SEHNR and CDR2 FQNEAQ (reference sequence). CDR3 residues: CASSFTETQYF. DNA of the CDR3: TGTGCCAGCAGCTTTACGGAGACCCAGTACTTC.

The rearrangement joins TRBV2 to TRBJ1-1, with D possibly TRBD1 on 5 matching bases. The V gene's germline CDR1 is SNHLY and CDR2 FYNNEI. The germline V and J ends were trimmed by 10 bases and 6 bases, with 15 bases remaining between them. This CDR3 spans 12 amino acids. The CDR3 DNA reads as TGTGCCACTCTCGGCACAGGTCCTGAAGCTTTCTTT. Translating gives CATLGTGPEAFF. The variable domain in full, with the rest retrieved from reference TRBV2 and TRBJ1-1, is EPEVTQTPSHQVTQMGQEVILRCVPISNHLYFYWYRQILGQKVEFLVSFYNNEISEKSEIFDDQFSVERPDGSNFTLKIRSTKLEDSAMYFCATLGTGPEAFFGQGTRLTVV.

V usage is TRBV11-2 and J usage is TRBJ2-7; 7 positions agree with TRBD2. CDR3 size: 13 residues. The germline V gene has CDR1 SGHAT and CDR2 FQNNGV. Trimming cost V 5 bases and J 4 bases; bases outside gene matches: 5. The CDR3 region is CASSPGREYEQYF. In DNA, the CDR3 is TGTGCCAGCAGCCCTGGGAGGGAGTACGAGCAGTACTTC. The variable domain in full, completed from reference TRBV11-2 and TRBJ2-7, reads EAGVAQSPRYKIIEKRQSVAFWCNPISGHATLYWYQQILGQGPKLLIQFQNNGVVDDSQLPKDRFSAERLKGVDSTLKIQPAKLEDSAVYLCASSPGREYEQYFGPGTRLTVT.

The chain employs TRBV14 and TRBJ2-7; the D gene is possibly TRBD2 (5 bases). The CDR3 is 13 residues long. Trimming left V 0 bases short and J 7 bases short, with 10 bases between. Germline CDR1 is SGHDN and CDR2 is FVKESK. The CDR3 coding sequence is TGTGCCAGCAGCCAAGAAATCCGGGGAGAGCAGTACTTC. Its protein is CASSQEIRGEQYF.